Listed below are T cell receptor beta chains from one sample, sequenced in a study of cytomegalovirus exposure and HLA in healthy donors. The data were produced by immunoSEQ multiplex PCR, yet TCRdb's version contains in-frame clones alone and is incomplete. The data show around 130,000 clones, 70% to 90% seen once. The sample comprised PBMCs. Source of these receptors: a man aged 35 to 55 in good health and CMV-seronegative. The CDR3 runs from the conserved cysteine through the conserved F or W. D genes are given only for firm matches. Only some rows state a clone size, as once, few, many or a class for expanded clones.

abundance: NA; d_gene: TRBD2; v_gene: TRBV7-9; j_gene: TRBJ2-3; CDR3nt: TGTGCCAGCAGCTTACTACGGGGGGCAGATACGCAGTATTTT; CDR3aa: CASSLLRGADTQYF
abundance: once; d_gene: NA; v_gene: TRBV5-1; j_gene: TRBJ2-3; CDR3nt: TGCGCCAGCAGCTTGATGGGGCCTCGGGATACGCAGTATTTT; CDR3aa: CASSLMGPRDTQYF
abundance: NA; d_gene: TRBD1; v_gene: TRBV6-5; j_gene: TRBJ1-1; CDR3nt: TGTGCCAGCAGGGAGACAGGGGGCCCCGAAGCTTTCTTT; CDR3aa: CASRETGGPEAFF
abundance: NA; d_gene: TRBD1; v_gene: TRBV2; j_gene: TRBJ2-3; CDR3nt: TGTGCCAGCAGTAGAATCACAGGGGCGGTGACAGATACGCAGTATTTT; CDR3aa: CASSRITGAVTDTQYF
abundance: once; d_gene: NA; v_gene: TRBV7-9; j_gene: TRBJ2-6; CDR3nt: TGTGCCAGCAGCTCCCCCCCTTGGGGGGCTGGGGCCAACGTCCTGACTTTC; CDR3aa: CASSSPPWGAGANVLTF
abundance: NA; d_gene: NA; v_gene: TRBV2; j_gene: TRBJ1-1; CDR3nt: TGTGCCAGGACTCTTGGCAGCAGAATTGAAGCTTTCTTT; CDR3aa: CARTLGSRIEAFF
abundance: NA; d_gene: NA; v_gene: TRBV9; j_gene: TRBJ2-2; CDR3nt: TGTGCCAGCAGCCAAAGGGGGTTGGGGACCGGGGAGCTGTTTTTT; CDR3aa: CASSQRGLGTGELFF
abundance: NA; d_gene: TRBD1; v_gene: TRBV4-3; j_gene: TRBJ1-2; CDR3nt: TGCGCCAGCAGCTGGGGCGTCGGTGGCAGGGGGCGCGGTGCTCTCGATGGCTACACCTTC; CDR3aa: CASSWGVGGRGRGALDGYTF
abundance: NA; d_gene: TRBD2; v_gene: TRBV7-6; j_gene: TRBJ2-1; CDR3nt: TGTGCCAGCAGCTCGCTTAGTGGACTAGCACCCGACAATGAGCAGTTCTTC; CDR3aa: CASSSLSGLAPDNEQFF
abundance: NA; d_gene: TRBD1; v_gene: TRBV7-8; j_gene: TRBJ2-7; CDR3nt: TGTGCCAGCAGCGGAGGGACAGGGGGCTTCAACGAGCAGTACTTC; CDR3aa: CASSGGTGGFNEQYF
abundance: NA; d_gene: NA; v_gene: TRBV7-6; j_gene: TRBJ2-2; CDR3nt: TGTGCCAGCAGCTTAGGTGGCGGTTCGAACACCGGGGAGCTGTTTTTT; CDR3aa: CASSLGGGSNTGELFF
abundance: NA; d_gene: TRBD1; v_gene: TRBV30; j_gene: TRBJ1-4; CDR3nt: TGTGCCTGGAGTAGGACAGGGTTTAATGAAAAACTGTTTTTT; CDR3aa: CAWSRTGFNEKLFF
abundance: NA; d_gene: NA; v_gene: TRBV28; j_gene: TRBJ1-3; CDR3nt: TGTGCCAGCAGCTCCTCCCCCTACTCTGGAAACACCATATATTTT; CDR3aa: CASSSSPYSGNTIYF
abundance: NA; d_gene: NA; v_gene: TRBV6-1; j_gene: TRBJ1-2; CDR3nt: TGTGCCAGCAGTTCCAGTTTTTATGGCTACACCTTC; CDR3aa: CASSSSFYGYTF
abundance: NA; d_gene: TRBD2; v_gene: TRBV5-1; j_gene: TRBJ2-3; CDR3nt: TGCGCCAGCAGCTTAGCGGGGGGTCGAGGAGCAGATACGCAGTATTTT; CDR3aa: CASSLAGGRGADTQYF
abundance: NA; d_gene: NA; v_gene: TRBV28; j_gene: TRBJ1-2; CDR3nt: TGTGCCAGCAGTCCCTCGGGCTATGGCTACACCTTC; CDR3aa: CASSPSGYGYTF
abundance: NA; d_gene: TRBD1; v_gene: TRBV7-2; j_gene: TRBJ1-3; CDR3nt: TGTGCCAGCAGCTTACCGGGACAGGGAGGAAACACCATATATTTT; CDR3aa: CASSLPGQGGNTIYF
abundance: NA; d_gene: TRBD1; v_gene: TRBV5-1; j_gene: TRBJ1-1; CDR3nt: TGCGCCAGCAGCTTTACAGGGGCAGAGAACACTGAAGCTTTCTTT; CDR3aa: CASSFTGAENTEAFF
abundance: few; d_gene: TRBD1; v_gene: TRBV7-3; j_gene: TRBJ2-7; CDR3nt: TGTGCCAGCAGCAAAGGCGGGACAGGGGATTACGAGCAGTACTTC; CDR3aa: CASSKGGTGDYEQYF
abundance: NA; d_gene: TRBD1; v_gene: TRBV6-5; j_gene: TRBJ1-2; CDR3nt: TGTGCCAGCGGGGACAGGCCATATGGCTACACCTTC; CDR3aa: CASGDRPYGYTF
abundance: NA; d_gene: NA; v_gene: TRBV30; j_gene: TRBJ2-3; CDR3nt: TGTGCCTGGAAGGTAGATGCGGGGACGCAGTATTTT; CDR3aa: CAWKVDAGTQYF
abundance: NA; d_gene: TRBD2; v_gene: TRBV7-3; j_gene: TRBJ2-3; CDR3nt: TGTGCCAGCAGCTTAATTGGGGGGGACTTAGCAGATACGCAGTATTTT; CDR3aa: CASSLIGGDLADTQYF
abundance: NA; d_gene: NA; v_gene: TRBV19; j_gene: TRBJ1-1; CDR3nt: TGTGCCACCACCGAGGGCAACACTGAAGCTTTCTTT; CDR3aa: CATTEGNTEAFF
abundance: NA; d_gene: NA; v_gene: TRBV7-9; j_gene: TRBJ2-4; CDR3nt: TGTGCCAGCAGCCCGGGGGTAGCCAAAAACATTCAGTACTTC; CDR3aa: CASSPGVAKNIQYF
abundance: NA; d_gene: NA; v_gene: TRBV7-9; j_gene: TRBJ2-1; CDR3nt: TGTGCCGGCGCAGGGGATGAGCAGTTCTTC; CDR3aa: CAGAGDEQFF
abundance: NA; d_gene: NA; v_gene: TRBV4-2; j_gene: TRBJ2-6; CDR3nt: TGTGCCAGCAGCCACTCGCTACCCCGCAACTCTGGGGCCAACGTCCTGACTTTC; CDR3aa: CASSHSLPRNSGANVLTF
abundance: NA; d_gene: NA; v_gene: TRBV19; j_gene: TRBJ1-1; CDR3nt: TGTGCCAGTAGTAAATACACGGGAAACACTGAAGCTTTCTTT; CDR3aa: CASSKYTGNTEAFF
abundance: NA; d_gene: NA; v_gene: TRBV6-6; j_gene: TRBJ1-2; CDR3nt: TGTGCCAGCAGCCCTGACAGGATCTATGGCTACACCTTC; CDR3aa: CASSPDRIYGYTF
abundance: NA; d_gene: TRBD2; v_gene: TRBV11-3; j_gene: TRBJ2-3; CDR3nt: TGTGCCAGCAGCTTAGATGTAGCGGGAGACACAGATACGCAGTATTTT; CDR3aa: CASSLDVAGDTDTQYF
abundance: NA; d_gene: NA; v_gene: TRBV28; j_gene: TRBJ2-7; CDR3nt: TGTGCCAGCAGTTTAAGCCTCGCGAGCCACGAGCAGTACTTC; CDR3aa: CASSLSLASHEQYF
abundance: NA; d_gene: NA; v_gene: TRBV5-1; j_gene: TRBJ1-1; CDR3nt: TGCGCCAGCAAACAACAGGGAAACACTGAAGCTTTCTTT; CDR3aa: CASKQQGNTEAFF
abundance: NA; d_gene: NA; v_gene: TRBV19; j_gene: TRBJ2-7; CDR3nt: TGTGCCAGTAGTATAGTAGGGGCTACCACAGAGGAGCAGTACTTC; CDR3aa: CASSIVGATTEEQYF
abundance: NA; d_gene: NA; v_gene: TRBV10-3; j_gene: TRBJ2-5; CDR3nt: TGTGCCATCAGACAGGGAAAAGAGACCCAGTACTTC; CDR3aa: CAIRQGKETQYF
abundance: NA; d_gene: TRBD1; v_gene: TRBV7-2; j_gene: TRBJ2-7; CDR3nt: TGTGCCAGCAGCTCGGACAGGGGAACCTACGAGCAGTACTTC; CDR3aa: CASSSDRGTYEQYF
abundance: NA; d_gene: NA; v_gene: TRBV5-1; j_gene: TRBJ2-7; CDR3nt: TGCGCCAGCAGCTTGGAGCCAGCGACCGCCTACGAGCAGTACTTC; CDR3aa: CASSLEPATAYEQYF
abundance: NA; d_gene: NA; v_gene: TRBV19; j_gene: TRBJ1-1; CDR3nt: TGTGCCAGTAGCTTTTGGGGGCGGATGAACACTGAAGCTTTCTTT; CDR3aa: CASSFWGRMNTEAFF
abundance: NA; d_gene: NA; v_gene: TRBV23-1; j_gene: TRBJ1-5; CDR3nt: TGCGCCAGCACAGGGTCGCCCCTCAATCAGCCCCAGCATTTT; CDR3aa: CASTGSPLNQPQHF
abundance: NA; d_gene: NA; v_gene: TRBV7-3; j_gene: TRBJ1-1; CDR3nt: TGTGCCAGCAGCCTCGGGGGTGACACTGAAGCTTTCTTT; CDR3aa: CASSLGGDTEAFF
abundance: NA; d_gene: NA; v_gene: TRBV6-5; j_gene: TRBJ2-3; CDR3nt: TGTGCCAGCAGTTACGCGTCAGGGGGCACAGATACGCAGTATTTT; CDR3aa: CASSYASGGTDTQYF
abundance: NA; d_gene: NA; v_gene: TRBV5-8; j_gene: TRBJ2-7; CDR3nt: TGTGCCAGCAGGAGACAGAACGAGCAGTACTTC; CDR3aa: CASRRQNEQYF
abundance: NA; d_gene: NA; v_gene: TRBV4-3; j_gene: TRBJ1-3; CDR3nt: TGCGCCAGCAGCCAAGATCGGTTGATTTCTGGAAACACCATATATTTT; CDR3aa: CASSQDRLISGNTIYF
abundance: NA; d_gene: NA; v_gene: TRBV11-3; j_gene: TRBJ2-3; CDR3nt: TGTGCCAGCAGCCCGCGAGACACAGATACGCAGTATTTT; CDR3aa: CASSPRDTDTQYF
abundance: once; d_gene: NA; v_gene: TRBV4-3; j_gene: TRBJ2-7; CDR3nt: TGCGCCCGGCCCAGGCCCCGACGGGCGGGTTCCTACGAGCAGTACTTC; CDR3aa: CARPRPRRAGSYEQYF
abundance: NA; d_gene: TRBD1; v_gene: TRBV7-9; j_gene: TRBJ1-1; CDR3nt: TGTGCCAGCAGCCCTGGCGGGACAGTTAACACTGAAGCTTTCTTT; CDR3aa: CASSPGGTVNTEAFF
abundance: NA; d_gene: TRBD1; v_gene: TRBV14; j_gene: TRBJ1-6; CDR3nt: TGTGCCAGCAGCCAAGATGACAGGGGCAATTCACCCCTCCACTTT; CDR3aa: CASSQDDRGNSPLHF
abundance: NA; d_gene: NA; v_gene: TRBV10-3; j_gene: TRBJ1-1; CDR3nt: TGTGCCATCAGTGAGTCTCGGGGATCAGCTTTCTTT; CDR3aa: CAISESRGSAFF
abundance: once; d_gene: NA; v_gene: TRBV28; j_gene: TRBJ1-5; CDR3nt: TGTGCCAGCAGTCTTGACATTTATAGCAATCAGCCCCAGCATTTT; CDR3aa: CASSLDIYSNQPQHF
abundance: NA; d_gene: NA; v_gene: TRBV7-9; j_gene: TRBJ2-1; CDR3nt: TGTGCCAGCACCATCCGGCTGGGGGCCCGGGACAACAATGAGCAGTTCTTC; CDR3aa: CASTIRLGARDNNEQFF
abundance: NA; d_gene: TRBD1; v_gene: TRBV2; j_gene: TRBJ1-5; CDR3nt: TGTGCCAGCAGTATTGGGACAGCAAGCAATCAGCCCCAGCATTTT; CDR3aa: CASSIGTASNQPQHF
abundance: once; d_gene: TRBD2; v_gene: TRBV9; j_gene: TRBJ2-7; CDR3nt: TGTGCCAGCAGCGTAGGGTCTAGCGGGGGGGAGCAGTACTTC; CDR3aa: CASSVGSSGGEQYF
abundance: NA; d_gene: NA; v_gene: TRBV7-8; j_gene: TRBJ2-1; CDR3nt: TGTGCCAGCAGCTTAGCGTCCCAAGGGAGGAACAATGAGCAGTTCTTC; CDR3aa: CASSLASQGRNNEQFF
abundance: NA; d_gene: NA; v_gene: TRBV7-2; j_gene: TRBJ1-6; CDR3nt: TGTGCCAGCAGCCTAGACGGCAGGATTAATTCACCCCTCCACTTT; CDR3aa: CASSLDGRINSPLHF
abundance: NA; d_gene: NA; v_gene: TRBV7-2; j_gene: TRBJ1-4; CDR3nt: TGTGCCAGCAGCCCCCTCGGGGAAAAACTGTTTTTT; CDR3aa: CASSPLGEKLFF
abundance: NA; d_gene: TRBD1; v_gene: TRBV28; j_gene: TRBJ1-5; CDR3nt: TGTGCCAGCAGTTTATGGACAGGGAATCAGCCCCAGCATTTT; CDR3aa: CASSLWTGNQPQHF
abundance: NA; d_gene: NA; v_gene: TRBV30; j_gene: TRBJ1-1; CDR3nt: TGTGCCTGGAGTGTCCCGTCTGAAGCTTTCTTT; CDR3aa: CAWSVPSEAFF
abundance: NA; d_gene: NA; v_gene: TRBV6-1; j_gene: TRBJ1-1; CDR3nt: TGTGCCAGCGATGGAGGTGGAGGGGATCCTGAAGCTTTCTTT; CDR3aa: CASDGGGGDPEAFF
abundance: once; d_gene: NA; v_gene: TRBV9; j_gene: TRBJ1-3; CDR3nt: TGTGCCAGCAGCCTGACGGACAGCGGAAACACCATATATTTT; CDR3aa: CASSLTDSGNTIYF
abundance: NA; d_gene: NA; v_gene: TRBV5-4; j_gene: TRBJ2-5; CDR3nt: TGTGCCAGCAGCTTATTGCGGACTGACGAAACTCAGTACTTC; CDR3aa: CASSLLRTDETQYF